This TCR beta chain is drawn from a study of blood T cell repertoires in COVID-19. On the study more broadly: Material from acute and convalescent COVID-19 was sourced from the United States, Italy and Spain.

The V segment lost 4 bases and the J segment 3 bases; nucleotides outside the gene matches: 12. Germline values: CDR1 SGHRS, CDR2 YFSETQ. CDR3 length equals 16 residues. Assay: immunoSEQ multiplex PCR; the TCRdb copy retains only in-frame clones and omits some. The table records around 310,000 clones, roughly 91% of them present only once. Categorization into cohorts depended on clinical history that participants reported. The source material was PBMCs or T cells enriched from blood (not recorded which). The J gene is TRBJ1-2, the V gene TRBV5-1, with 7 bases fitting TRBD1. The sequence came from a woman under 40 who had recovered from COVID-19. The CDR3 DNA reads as TGCGCCAGCAGCCCCCCATTTCTAGGGGGCGACTATGGCTACACCTTC. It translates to CASSPPFLGGDYGYTF.